This T cell receptor (beta chain) was observed in a study of cytomegalovirus exposure and HLA in healthy donors. Study as a whole: Approximately 85 million unique TCRs from HLA-typed donors were held in an early data release. Broader study findings: TCR beta chains numbering more than 150 were designated cytomegalovirus-associated. Owing to their indistinguishability, certain V segments, notably TRBV6-2 and TRBV6-3, were excluded.

Trimming stripped 8 bases from V and 1 base from J, with 9 bases between. CDR1 MNHNY and CDR2 SVGAGI come from the germline V gene (reference sequence). The CDR3 loop spans 13 amino acids. To note about this clone: Its antigen remains unidentified.

Likely unrecorded immune exposures existed in these nominally healthy donors. PCR employed 60 Vbeta and 13 Jbeta primers. This table comes from immunoSEQ multiplex PCR, and its TCRdb copy is limited to in-frame clones, with some not included. The sample consists of about 150,000 clones, more than 75% of them appearing once. The chain employs TRBV6-6 and TRBJ2-1; TRBD2 is a possible D gene (5 bases). The origin of this receptor is a woman aged 40 to 50 in good health and CMV-seronegative. The material sequenced was PBMCs. The CDR3: CASVPGSYNEQFF. For the CDR3, the DNA is TGTGCCAGCGTGCCGGGGTCCTACAATGAGCAGTTCTTC.